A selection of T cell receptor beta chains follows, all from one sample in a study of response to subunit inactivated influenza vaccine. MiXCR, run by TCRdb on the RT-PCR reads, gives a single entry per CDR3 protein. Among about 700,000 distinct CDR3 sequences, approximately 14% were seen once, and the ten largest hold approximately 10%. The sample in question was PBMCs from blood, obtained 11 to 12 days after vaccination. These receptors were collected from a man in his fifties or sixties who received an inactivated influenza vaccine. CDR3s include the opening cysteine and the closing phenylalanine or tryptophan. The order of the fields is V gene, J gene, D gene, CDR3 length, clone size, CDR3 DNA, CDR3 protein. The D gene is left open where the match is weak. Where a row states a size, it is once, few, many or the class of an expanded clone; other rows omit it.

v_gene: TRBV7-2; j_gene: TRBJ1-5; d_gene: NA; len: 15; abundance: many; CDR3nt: TGTGCCAGCAGCCGAACAGGGTTGAGCAATCAGCCCCAGCATTTT; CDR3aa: CASSRTGLSNQPQHF
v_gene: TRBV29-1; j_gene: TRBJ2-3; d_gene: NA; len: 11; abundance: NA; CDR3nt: TGCAGCGTGGGGGGCACAGATACGCAGTATTTT; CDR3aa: CSVGGTDTQYF
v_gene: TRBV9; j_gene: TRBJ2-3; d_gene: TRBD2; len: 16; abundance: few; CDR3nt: TGTGCCAGCAGCGCGACTAGCGGGAGGGCCCCCGATACGCAGTATTTT; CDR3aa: CASSATSGRAPDTQYF
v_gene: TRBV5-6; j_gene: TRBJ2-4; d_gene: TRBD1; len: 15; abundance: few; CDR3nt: TGTGCCAGCAGCTCGTGGGTGACAGGGGGGAACATTCAGTACTTC; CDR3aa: CASSSWVTGGNIQYF
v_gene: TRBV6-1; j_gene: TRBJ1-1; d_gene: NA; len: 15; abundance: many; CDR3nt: TGTGCCAGCAGTCCCAGGGAACGGGTGAACACTGAAGCTTTCTTT; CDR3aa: CASSPRERVNTEAFF
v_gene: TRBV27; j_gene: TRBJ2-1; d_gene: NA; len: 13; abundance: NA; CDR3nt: TGTGCCAGCCGGATGCTAGCCAATAATGAGCAGTTCTTC; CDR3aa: CASRMLANNEQFF
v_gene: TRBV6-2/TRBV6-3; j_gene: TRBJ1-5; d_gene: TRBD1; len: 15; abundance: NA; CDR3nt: TGTGCCAGCAGGACAGGGGGCGAGTGGATTCAGCCCCAGCATTTT; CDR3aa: CASRTGGEWIQPQHF
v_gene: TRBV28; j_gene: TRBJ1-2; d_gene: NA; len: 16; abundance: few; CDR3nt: TGTGCCAGCAGTCCACCCTTCGGAGCGGGGGACTATGGCTACACCTTC; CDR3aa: CASSPPFGAGDYGYTF
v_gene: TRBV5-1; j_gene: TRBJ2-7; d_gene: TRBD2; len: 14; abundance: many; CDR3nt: TGCGCCAGCAGCAGACTAGCGGGAGTAGACGAGCAGTACTTC; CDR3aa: CASSRLAGVDEQYF
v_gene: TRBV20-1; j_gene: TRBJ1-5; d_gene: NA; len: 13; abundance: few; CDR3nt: TGCAGTGCTAGTCGCCATTCTCTCCAGCCCCAGCATTTT; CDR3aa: CSASRHSLQPQHF
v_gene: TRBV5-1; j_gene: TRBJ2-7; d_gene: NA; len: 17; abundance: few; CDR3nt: TGCGCCAGCAGCTGGACCTCGGGCAGCCTGCACTTCTACGAGCAGTACTTC; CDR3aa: CASSWTSGSLHFYEQYF
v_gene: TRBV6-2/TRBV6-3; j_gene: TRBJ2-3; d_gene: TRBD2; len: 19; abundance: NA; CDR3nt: TGTGCCAGCAGTTACTTCCTAGCGGGGCTGGGGTCTAGCACAGATACGCAGTATTTT; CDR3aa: CASSYFLAGLGSSTDTQYF
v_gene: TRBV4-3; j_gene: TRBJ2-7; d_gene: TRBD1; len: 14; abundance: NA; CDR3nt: TGCGCCAGCAGCCAGAATGGACAGGGCAACGAGCAGTACTTC; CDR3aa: CASSQNGQGNEQYF
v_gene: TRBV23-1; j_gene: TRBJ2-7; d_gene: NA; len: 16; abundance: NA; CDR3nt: TGCGCCAGCAGTCCCCCTGGACGGAAGAGCTCCTACGAGCAGTACTTC; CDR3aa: CASSPPGRKSSYEQYF
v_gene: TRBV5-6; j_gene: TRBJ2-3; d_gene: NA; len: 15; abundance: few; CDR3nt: TGTGCCAGCAGCTTACGGGGTGGAAAAACAGATACGCAGTATTTT; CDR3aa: CASSLRGGKTDTQYF
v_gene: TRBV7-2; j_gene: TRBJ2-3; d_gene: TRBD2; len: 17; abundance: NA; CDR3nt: TGTGCCAGCAGCTTAGTAGTTTCTAGCGGGAGCCCAGATACGCAGTATTTT; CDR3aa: CASSLVVSSGSPDTQYF
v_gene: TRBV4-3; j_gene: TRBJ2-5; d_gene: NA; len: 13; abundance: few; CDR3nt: TGCGCCAGCAGCCACTCTATAGGGGTGACCCAGTACTTC; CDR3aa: CASSHSIGVTQYF
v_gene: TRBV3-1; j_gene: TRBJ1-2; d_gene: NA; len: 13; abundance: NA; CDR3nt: TGTGCCAGCAGTACAGGGTCCAACTATGGCTACACCTTC; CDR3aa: CASSTGSNYGYTF